The 10 T cell receptor beta chains below all came from one sample that was sequenced in a study of blood T cells in healthy people across ages (dated by TCRdb to the mid-2010s). The protocol used for the library was 5' RACE. Instrument on record: Illumina HiSeq 2500. A second PCR of roughly 7 to 11 cycles was performed with a sample-barcoded 5' primer and a J-beta primer mix. In TCRdb, the public reads were trimmed at Q25 with fastp and aligned with MiXCR, with productive beta chains retained. Rows with a matching CDR3 protein are joined into one entry that keeps the most common DNA and genes. The sample yields more than 1,000,000 distinct CDR3 sequences; around 25% were counted once. Of the sample, approximately 0.71% falls within the top ten clones. These data also featured in a second study, about T cells of mothers and their children.

What was sequenced was blood. The receptors shown here come from a girl aged 2 to 10 in good health.

This clonotype was counted between two and nine times. The chain links TRBV11-2 to TRBJ1-1; 8 bases are shared with TRBD1. The V gene end was trimmed by 2 bases and the J gene end by 3 bases; junction bases not matched to a gene: 8. The length of the CDR3 is 16 residues. Per the germline V gene, CDR1 is SGHAT and CDR2 is FQNNGV. CDR3: CASSLFLRGRDTEAFF. The CDR3 DNA follows: TGTGCCAGCAGCTTATTTCTCAGGGGGCGGGACACTGAAGCTTTCTTT. The whole variable domain, remainder taken from reference TRBV11-2 and TRBJ1-1, is EAGVAQSPRYKIIEKRQSVAFWCNPISGHATLYWYQQILGQGPKLLIQFQNNGVVDDSQLPKDRFSAERLKGVDSTLKIQPAKLEDSAVYLCASSLFLRGRDTEAFFGQGTRLTVV.

In its sample, this clonotype was seen a few times. The V and J genes are TRBV9 and TRBJ2-5; D gene uncertain. CDR1 and CDR2 (germline): SGDLS, YYNGEE. This CDR3 has 14 residues. V lost 0 bases and J 4 bases, leaving 10 bases between the germline ends. The CDR3 DNA reads TGTGCCAGCAGCGTAGTGTCTTCTCCAGAGACCCAGTACTTC. This encodes CASSVVSSPETQYF.

There are a few counts of this clonotype. This chain connects TRBV5-6 to TRBJ2-4; a weak D match, TRBD2 (5 bases). The V and J ends lost 0 bases and 7 bases respectively, with 14 bases between them. The CDR3 has 15 amino acids. CDR1 SGHDT and CDR2 YYEEEE come from the germline V gene. CDR3 loop: CASSLDRLTGNIQYF. The CDR3 DNA reads as TGTGCCAGCAGCTTGGATCGCTTGACGGGGAACATTCAGTACTTC. Complete variable domain (other parts from reference TRBV5-6 and TRBJ2-4): DAGVTQSPTHLIKTRGQQVTLRCSPKSGHDTVSWYQQALGQGPQFIFQYYEEEERQRGNFPDRFSGHQFPNYSSELNVNALLLGDSALYLCASSLDRLTGNIQYFGAGTRLSVL.

This clonotype occurred a few times. The chain links TRBV5-1 to TRBJ2-7; a weak D match, TRBD1 (5 bases). Trimming shortened V by 7 bases and J by 5 bases, and 25 bases separated the two germline ends. CDR3 length equals 16 residues. Germline V CDR1 and CDR2: SGHRS, YFSETQ. This CDR3 reads CASRNDIREGKDEQYF. The DNA of the CDR3 is TGCGCCAGCCGAAATGACATCAGGGAAGGAAAGGACGAGCAGTACTTC.

This clonotype came up a few times. The CDR3 region has the DNA TGTGCCAGCAGCCCAGACCCGCCCGATACGCAGTATTTT. It encodes CASSPDPPDTQYF. The V gene is TRBV7-2, the J gene TRBJ2-3, with D unresolved. CDR3 length: 13 residues. CDR1 is SGHTA and CDR2 is FQGNSA in the germline V gene. The V end was cut by 5 bases, the J end by 6 bases, with 12 bases between.

The rearrangement links TRBV3-1 to TRBJ1-3; possible D gene TRBD1, 6 bases. Germline CDR1 and CDR2: LGHDT and YNNKEL (reference sequence). The CDR3 loop spans 17 amino acids. Deletions cut 1 base from V and 1 base from J, with 14 bases between. CDR3 bases: TGTGCCAGCAGCCAAGGCTACGTGGACAGTTCTGGAAACACCATATATTTT. As protein: CASSQGYVDSSGNTIYF. Combining the CDR3 with reference TRBV3-1 and TRBJ1-3 gives the whole variable domain DTAVSQTPKYLVTQMGNDKSIKCEQNLGHDTMYWYKQDSKKFLKIMFSYNNKELIINETVPNRFSPKSPDKAHLNLHINSLELGDSAVYFCASSQGYVDSSGNTIYFGEGSWLTVV.

In regard to this clonotype: A read error may account for a junction end that differs from germline. The J gene is TRBJ2-5, the V gene TRBV29-1, with 7 bases fitting TRBD1. CDR1 SQVTM and CDR2 ANQGSEA come from the germline V gene. The CDR3 has 12 amino acids. The CDR3 region is CSVEGQKETRYF. The CDR3 nucleotides read TGCAGCGTTGAGGGACAGAAAGAGACCCGGTACTTC.

The chain carries TRBV5-1 and TRBJ2-5; 11 bases align to TRBD1. The DNA end favors TRBJ2-7, so the J call may be wrong. Germline loops: CDR1 SGHRS, CDR2 YFSETQ. The CDR3 has 15 amino acids. The CDR3 sequence: CASSGGQGASYEQYF. The CDR3 DNA sequence: TGCGCCAGCAGTGGAGGACAGGGGGCGTCTTACGAGCAGTACTTC.

This clonotype came up a few times. The chain recombines TRBV10-3 with TRBJ2-1; 9 bases are shared with TRBD1. The end of the DNA fits TRBJ2-7 better, so the J call may be wrong. The germline V gene has CDR1 ENHRY and CDR2 SYGVKD. This CDR3 is 13 amino acids long. The CDR3 DNA reads TGTGCCACACCGGGGACAGGGATTTACGAGCAGTACTTC. Translation gives CATPGTGIYEQYF.

This clonotype appeared a few times. The CDR3 coding sequence is TGTGCCAGCAGTTTAAAGGGGACACGAGAATACGAGCAGTACTTC. Its protein product is CASSLKGTREYEQYF. The V call is TRBV12-3 or TRBV12-4, the J call TRBJ2-7; D might be TRBD1 (6 bases). V lost 2 bases, J lost 4 bases, and 15 bases lay in between. The CDR3 is made up of 15 amino acids.